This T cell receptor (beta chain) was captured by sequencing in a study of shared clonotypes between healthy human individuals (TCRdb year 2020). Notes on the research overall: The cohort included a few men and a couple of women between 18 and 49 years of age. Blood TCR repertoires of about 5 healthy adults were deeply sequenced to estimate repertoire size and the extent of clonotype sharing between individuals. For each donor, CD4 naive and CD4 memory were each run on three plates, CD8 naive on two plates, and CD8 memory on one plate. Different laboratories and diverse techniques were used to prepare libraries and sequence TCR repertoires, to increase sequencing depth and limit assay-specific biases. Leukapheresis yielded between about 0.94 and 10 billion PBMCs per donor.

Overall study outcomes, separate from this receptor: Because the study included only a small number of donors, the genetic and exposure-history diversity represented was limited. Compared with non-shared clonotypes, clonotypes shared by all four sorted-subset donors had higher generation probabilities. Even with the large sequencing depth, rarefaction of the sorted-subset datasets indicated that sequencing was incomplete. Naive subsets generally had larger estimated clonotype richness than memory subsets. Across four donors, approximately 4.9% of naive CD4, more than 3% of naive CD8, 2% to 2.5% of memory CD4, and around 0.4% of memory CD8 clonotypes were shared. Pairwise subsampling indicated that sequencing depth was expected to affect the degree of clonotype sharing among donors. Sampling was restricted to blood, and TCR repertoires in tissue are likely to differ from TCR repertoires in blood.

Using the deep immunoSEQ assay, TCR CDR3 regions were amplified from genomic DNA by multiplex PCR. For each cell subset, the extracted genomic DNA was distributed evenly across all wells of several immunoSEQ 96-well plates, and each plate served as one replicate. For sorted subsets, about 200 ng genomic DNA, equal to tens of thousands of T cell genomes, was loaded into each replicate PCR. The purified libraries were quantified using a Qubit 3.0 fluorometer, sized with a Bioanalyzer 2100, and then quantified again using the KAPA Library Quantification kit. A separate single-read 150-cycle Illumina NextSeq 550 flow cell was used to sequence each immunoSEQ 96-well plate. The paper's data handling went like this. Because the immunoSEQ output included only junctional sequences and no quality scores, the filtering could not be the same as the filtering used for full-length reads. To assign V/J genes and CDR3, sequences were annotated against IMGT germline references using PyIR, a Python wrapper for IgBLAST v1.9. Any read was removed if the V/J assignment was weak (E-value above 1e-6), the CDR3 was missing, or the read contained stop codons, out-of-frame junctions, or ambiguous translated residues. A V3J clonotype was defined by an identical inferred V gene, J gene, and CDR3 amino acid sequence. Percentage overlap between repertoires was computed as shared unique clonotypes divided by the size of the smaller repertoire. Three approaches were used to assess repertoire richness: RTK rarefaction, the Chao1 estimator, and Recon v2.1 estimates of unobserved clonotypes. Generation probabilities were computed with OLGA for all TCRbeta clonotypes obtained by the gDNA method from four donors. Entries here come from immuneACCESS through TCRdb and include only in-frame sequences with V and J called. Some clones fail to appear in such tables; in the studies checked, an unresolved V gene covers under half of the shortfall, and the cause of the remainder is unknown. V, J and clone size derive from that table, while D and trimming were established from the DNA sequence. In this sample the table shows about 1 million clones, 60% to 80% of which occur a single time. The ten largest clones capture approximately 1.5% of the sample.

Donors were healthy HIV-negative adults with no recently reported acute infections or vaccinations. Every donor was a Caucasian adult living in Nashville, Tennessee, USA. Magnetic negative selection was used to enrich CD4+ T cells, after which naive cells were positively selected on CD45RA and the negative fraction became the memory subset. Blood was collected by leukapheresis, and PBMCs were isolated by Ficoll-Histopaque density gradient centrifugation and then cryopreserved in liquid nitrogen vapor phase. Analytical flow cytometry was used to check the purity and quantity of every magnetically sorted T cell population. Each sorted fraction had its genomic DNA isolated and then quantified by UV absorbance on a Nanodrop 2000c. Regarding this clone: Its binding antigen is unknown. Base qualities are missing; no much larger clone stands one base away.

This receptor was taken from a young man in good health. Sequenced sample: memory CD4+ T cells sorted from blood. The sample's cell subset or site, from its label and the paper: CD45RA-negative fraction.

The CDR3 reads as follows: CASSLAGSTDTQYF. The nucleotide sequence is TGTGCCAGCAGCCTAGCGGGGAGCACAGATACGCAGTATTTT. The rearranged segments are TRBV2 and TRBJ2-3; the junction holds 9 bases that match TRBD2. The germline V gene encodes CDR1 SNHLY and CDR2 FYNNEI. The CDR3 spans 14 residues, from the cysteine through the phenylalanine. Solely the CDR3 DNA is kept, with 42 bases framed from the first base. Relative to germline, V is missing 6 bases and J is missing 0 bases, with 1 base of the junction outside any gene match.